The clone carrying this T cell receptor beta chain has ten or more counts. The target antigen is unknown. Unique molecular identifier tags were affixed to discrete cDNA molecules. One entry per CDR3 protein results from TCRdb running MiXCR on the 5' RACE reads. The sample contains about 110,000 distinct CDR3 sequences, 9% to 14% of which appear only once. Germline V gene sequence: CDR1 DFQATT, CDR2 SNEGSKA (reference sequence). V lost 5 bases and J lost 2; bases outside the gene matches: 6. The CDR3 has 17 amino acids. This entry is derived from a study of early T cells in non-severe SARS-CoV-2 infection. Study observations and caveats: CD4 and private specificities were missed by VDJdb matching, which favored anti-spike CD8 responses.

This sequence originates from an adult who was a healthcare worker with PCR-confirmed SARS-CoV-2 infection or an uninfected control (not recorded which). The chain links TRBV20-1 to TRBJ2-1; 16 bases line up with TRBD2. Material: whole blood. CDR3 amino acids: CSAEGLAGGGAYNEQFF. CDR3 coding DNA: TGCAGTGCTGAGGGACTAGCGGGAGGGGGGGCCTACAATGAGCAGTTCTTC.